What follows describes a single T cell receptor (beta chain). Its antigen is unknown. Cells sorted as Tregs were CD4+, CD25+ and CD127-/low. CDR3 length: 16 amino acids. Germline V CDR1 and CDR2: SNHLY, FYNNEI. V was shortened by 6 bases and J by 1 base, with 16 bases between the two germline ends. Full-length variable regions came from constant-region reverse primers plus semi-nested Nested Universal Primer A PCR. MiXCR was run by TCRdb on the 5' RACE reads, yielding one entry per CDR3 protein. The data show some 40,000 distinct CDR3 sequences, roughly 20% seen once. The study's findings and limits: Tumor-infiltrating Treg TCR alpha and beta sequences overlapped most with tumor naive CD4+ T cells, then blood naive. Tumor memory CD4+ T cell TCR gene usage clustered with blood and lymph node memory CD4+ cells and lymph node naive CD4+ cells.

The receptor comes from a female donor with breast cancer. Sequencing was performed on Tregs sorted from a lymph node. The V gene is TRBV2, the J gene TRBJ1-5; perhaps TRBD1 as D (6 bases). The CDR3 DNA reads TGTGCCAGCAGGGGGACACGGGTGACCAGCAATCAGCCCCAGCATTTT. It encodes CASRGTRVTSNQPQHF.